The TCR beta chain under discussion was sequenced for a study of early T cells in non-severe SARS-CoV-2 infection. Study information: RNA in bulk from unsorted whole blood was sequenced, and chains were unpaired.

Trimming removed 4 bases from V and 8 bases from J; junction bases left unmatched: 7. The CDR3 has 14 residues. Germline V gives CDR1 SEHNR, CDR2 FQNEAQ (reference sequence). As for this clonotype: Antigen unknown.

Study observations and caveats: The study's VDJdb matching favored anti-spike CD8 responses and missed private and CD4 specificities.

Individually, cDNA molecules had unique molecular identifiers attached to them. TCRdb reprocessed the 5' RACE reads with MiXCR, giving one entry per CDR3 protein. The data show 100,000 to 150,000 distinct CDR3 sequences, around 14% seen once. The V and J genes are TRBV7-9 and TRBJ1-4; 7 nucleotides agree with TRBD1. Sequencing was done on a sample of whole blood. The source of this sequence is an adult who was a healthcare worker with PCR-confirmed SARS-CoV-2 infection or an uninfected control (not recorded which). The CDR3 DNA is TGTGCCAGCAGCTCCGACAGGGTAGGAGAAAAACTGTTTTTT. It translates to CASSSDRVGEKLFF.